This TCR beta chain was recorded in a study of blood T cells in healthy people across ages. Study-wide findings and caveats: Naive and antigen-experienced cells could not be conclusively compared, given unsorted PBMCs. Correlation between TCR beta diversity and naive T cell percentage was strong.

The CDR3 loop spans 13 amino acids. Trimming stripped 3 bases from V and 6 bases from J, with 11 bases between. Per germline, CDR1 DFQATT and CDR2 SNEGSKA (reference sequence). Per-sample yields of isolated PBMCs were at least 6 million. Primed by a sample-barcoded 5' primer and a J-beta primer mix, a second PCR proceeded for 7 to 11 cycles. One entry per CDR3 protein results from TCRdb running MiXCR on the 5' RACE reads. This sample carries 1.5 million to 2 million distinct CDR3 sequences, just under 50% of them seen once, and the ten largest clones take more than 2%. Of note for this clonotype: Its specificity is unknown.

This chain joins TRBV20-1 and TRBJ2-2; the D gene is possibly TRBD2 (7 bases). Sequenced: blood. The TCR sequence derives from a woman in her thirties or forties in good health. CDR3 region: CSASGGPSGELFF. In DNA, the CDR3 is TGCAGTGCTAGCGGGGGGCCCTCCGGGGAGCTGTTTTTT.